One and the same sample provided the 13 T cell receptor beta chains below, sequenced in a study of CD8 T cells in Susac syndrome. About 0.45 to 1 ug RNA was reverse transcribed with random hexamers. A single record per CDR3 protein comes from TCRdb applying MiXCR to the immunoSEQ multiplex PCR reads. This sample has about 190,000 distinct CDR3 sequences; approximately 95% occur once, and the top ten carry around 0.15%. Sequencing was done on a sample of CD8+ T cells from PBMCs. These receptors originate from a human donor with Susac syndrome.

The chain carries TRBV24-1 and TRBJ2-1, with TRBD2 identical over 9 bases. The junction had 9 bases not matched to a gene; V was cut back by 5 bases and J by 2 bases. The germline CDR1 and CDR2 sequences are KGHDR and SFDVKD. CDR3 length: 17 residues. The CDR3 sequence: CATSVGIAGATYNEQFF. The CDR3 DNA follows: TGTGCCACCAGTGTGGGTATAGCGGGAGCCACCTACAATGAGCAGTTCTTC.

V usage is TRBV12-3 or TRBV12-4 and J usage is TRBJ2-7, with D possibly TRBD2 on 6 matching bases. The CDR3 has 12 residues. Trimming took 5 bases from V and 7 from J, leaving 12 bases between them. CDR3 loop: CASSDGGGEQYF. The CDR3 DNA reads TGTGCCAGCAGTGACGGTGGGGGGGAGCAGTACTTC.

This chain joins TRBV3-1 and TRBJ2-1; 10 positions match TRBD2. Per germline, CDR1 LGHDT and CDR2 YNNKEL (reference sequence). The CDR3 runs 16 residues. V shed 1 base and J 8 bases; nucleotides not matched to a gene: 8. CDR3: CASSQVGSGRSDEQFF. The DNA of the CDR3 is TGTGCCAGCAGCCAAGTCGGTAGCGGGAGGTCGGATGAGCAGTTCTTC.

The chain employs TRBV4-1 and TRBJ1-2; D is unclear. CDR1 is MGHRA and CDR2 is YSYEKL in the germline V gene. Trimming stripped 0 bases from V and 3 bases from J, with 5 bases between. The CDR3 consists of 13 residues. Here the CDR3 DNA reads TGCGCCAGCAGCCAAGACACCTACTATGGCTACACCTTC. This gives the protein CASSQDTYYGYTF.

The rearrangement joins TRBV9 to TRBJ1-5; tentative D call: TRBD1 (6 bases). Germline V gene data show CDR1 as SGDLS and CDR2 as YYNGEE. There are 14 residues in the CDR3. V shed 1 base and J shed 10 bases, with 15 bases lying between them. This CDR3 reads CASSVSGGPHPQHF. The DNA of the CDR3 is TGTGCCAGCAGCGTATCGGGGGGGCCTCATCCCCAGCATTTT.

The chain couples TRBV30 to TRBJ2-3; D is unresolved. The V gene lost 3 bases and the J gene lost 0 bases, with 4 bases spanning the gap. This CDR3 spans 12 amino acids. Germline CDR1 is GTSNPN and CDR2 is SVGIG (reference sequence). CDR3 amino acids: CAWSESTDTQYF. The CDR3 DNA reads TGTGCCTGGAGCGAGAGCACAGATACGCAGTATTTT.

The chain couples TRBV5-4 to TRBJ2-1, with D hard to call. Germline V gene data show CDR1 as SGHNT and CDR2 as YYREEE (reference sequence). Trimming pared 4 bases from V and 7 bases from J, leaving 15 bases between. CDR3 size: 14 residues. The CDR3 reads CASSPVSRVNEQFF. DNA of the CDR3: TGTGCCAGCAGCCCTGTATCTCGGGTAAATGAGCAGTTCTTC. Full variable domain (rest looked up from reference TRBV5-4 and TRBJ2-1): ETGVTQSPTHLIKTRGQQVTLRCSSQSGHNTVSWYQQALGQGPQFIFQYYREEENGRGNFPPRFSGLQFPNYSSELNVNALELDDSALYLCASSPVSRVNEQFFGPGTRLTVL.

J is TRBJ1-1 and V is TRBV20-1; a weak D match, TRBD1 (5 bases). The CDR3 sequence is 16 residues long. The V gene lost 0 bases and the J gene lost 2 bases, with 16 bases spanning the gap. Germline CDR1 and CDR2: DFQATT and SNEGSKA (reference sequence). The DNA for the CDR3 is TGCAGTGCTAGAGATCTAGGGACGACTCTTAACACTGAAGCTTTCTTT. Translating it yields CSARDLGTTLNTEAFF.

Here the CDR3 DNA reads TGTGCCAGCAGTCGGGACGGACCTGAAGCTTTCTTT. It is translated as CASSRDGPEAFF. The chain links TRBV12-3 or TRBV12-4 to TRBJ1-1, with a possible D match to TRBD1 (5 bases). V lost 5 bases and J 6 bases, leaving 10 bases between the germline ends. This CDR3 is built from 12 residues.

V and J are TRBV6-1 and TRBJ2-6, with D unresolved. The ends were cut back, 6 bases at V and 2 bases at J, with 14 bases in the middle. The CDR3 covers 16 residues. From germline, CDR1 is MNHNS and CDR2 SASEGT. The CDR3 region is CASSTTLRTGANVLTF. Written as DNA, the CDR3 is TGTGCCAGCAGCACCACCCTCAGGACTGGGGCCAACGTCCTGACTTTC.

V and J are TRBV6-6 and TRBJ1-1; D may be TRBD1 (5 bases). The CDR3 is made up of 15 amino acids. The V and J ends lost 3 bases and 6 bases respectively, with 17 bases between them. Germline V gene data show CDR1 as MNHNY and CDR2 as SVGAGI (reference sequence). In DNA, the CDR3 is TGTGCCAGCAGTTATCAGGGCGGAGTTTCCGCTGAAGCTTTCTTT. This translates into CASSYQGGVSAEAFF.

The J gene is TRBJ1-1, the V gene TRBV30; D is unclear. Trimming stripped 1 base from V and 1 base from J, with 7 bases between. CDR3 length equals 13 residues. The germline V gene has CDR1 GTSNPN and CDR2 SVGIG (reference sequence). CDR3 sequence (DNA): TGTGCCTGGAGTGCACAGAAGAACACTGAAGCTTTCTTT. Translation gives CAWSAQKNTEAFF.

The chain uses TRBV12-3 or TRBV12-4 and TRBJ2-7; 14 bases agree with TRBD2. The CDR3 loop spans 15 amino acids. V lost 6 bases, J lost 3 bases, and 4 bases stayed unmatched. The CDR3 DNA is TGTGCCAGCAGCCACGGGACTAGCGGGGGCTACGAGCAGTACTTC. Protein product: CASSHGTSGGYEQYF.